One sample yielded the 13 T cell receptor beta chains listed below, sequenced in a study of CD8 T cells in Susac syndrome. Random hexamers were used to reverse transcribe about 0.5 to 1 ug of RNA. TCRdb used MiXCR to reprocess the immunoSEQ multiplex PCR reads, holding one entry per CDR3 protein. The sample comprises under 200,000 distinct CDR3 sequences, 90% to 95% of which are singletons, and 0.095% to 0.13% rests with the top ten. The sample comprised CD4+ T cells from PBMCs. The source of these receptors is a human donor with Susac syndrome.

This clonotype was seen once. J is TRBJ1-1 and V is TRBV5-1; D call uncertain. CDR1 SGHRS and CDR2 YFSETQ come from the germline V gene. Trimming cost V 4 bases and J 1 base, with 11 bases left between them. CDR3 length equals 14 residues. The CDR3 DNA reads TGCGCCAGCAGCGAGGACTTTCGGAACACTGAAGCTTTCTTT. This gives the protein CASSEDFRNTEAFF.

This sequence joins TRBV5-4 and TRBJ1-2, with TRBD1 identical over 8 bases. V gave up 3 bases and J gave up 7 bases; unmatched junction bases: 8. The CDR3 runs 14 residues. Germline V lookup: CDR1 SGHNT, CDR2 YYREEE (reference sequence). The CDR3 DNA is TGTGCCAGCAGCTGGACGACAGGGGCGAGTGGCTACACCTTC. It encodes CASSWTTGASGYTF.

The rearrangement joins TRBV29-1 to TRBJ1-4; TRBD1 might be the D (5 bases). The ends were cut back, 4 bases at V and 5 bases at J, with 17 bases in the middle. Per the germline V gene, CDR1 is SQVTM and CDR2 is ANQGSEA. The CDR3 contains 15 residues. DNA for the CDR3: TGCAGCGTTGTGGTCTTCGGGGCGACGAATGAAAAACTGTTTTTT. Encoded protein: CSVVVFGATNEKLFF. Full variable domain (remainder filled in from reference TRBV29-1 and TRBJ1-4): SAVISQKPSRDICQRGTSLTIQCQVDSQVTMMFWYRQQPGQSLTLIATANQGSEATYESGFVIDKFPISRPNLTFSTLTVSNMSPEDSSIYLCSVVVFGATNEKLFFGSGTQLSVL.

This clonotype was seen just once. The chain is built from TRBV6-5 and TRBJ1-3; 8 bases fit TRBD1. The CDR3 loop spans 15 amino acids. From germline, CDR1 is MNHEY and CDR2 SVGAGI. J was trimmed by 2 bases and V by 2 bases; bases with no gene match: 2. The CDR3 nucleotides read TGTGCCAGCAGTTACGCCAGGGGGCCTGGAAACACCATATATTTT. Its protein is CASSYARGPGNTIYF.

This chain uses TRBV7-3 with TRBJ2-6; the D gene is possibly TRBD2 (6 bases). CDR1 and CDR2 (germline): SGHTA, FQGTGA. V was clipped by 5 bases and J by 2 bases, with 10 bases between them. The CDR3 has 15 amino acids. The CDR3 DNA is TGTGCCAGCAGCACCCGGAGGGCTGGGGCCAACGTCCTGACTTTC. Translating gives CASSTRRAGANVLTF.

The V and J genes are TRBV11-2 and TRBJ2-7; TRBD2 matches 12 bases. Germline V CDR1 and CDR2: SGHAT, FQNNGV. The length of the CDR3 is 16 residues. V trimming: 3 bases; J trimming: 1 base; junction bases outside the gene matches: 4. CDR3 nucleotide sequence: TGTGCCAGCAGCTTGACTAGCGGGGGAACGTCCTACGAGCAGTACTTC. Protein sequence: CASSLTSGGTSYEQYF.

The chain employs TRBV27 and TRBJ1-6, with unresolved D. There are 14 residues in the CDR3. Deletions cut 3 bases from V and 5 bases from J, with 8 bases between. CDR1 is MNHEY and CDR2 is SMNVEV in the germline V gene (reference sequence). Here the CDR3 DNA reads TGTGCCAGCAGTTTTCTGGAGAATAATTCACCCCTCCACTTT. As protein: CASSFLENNSPLHF.

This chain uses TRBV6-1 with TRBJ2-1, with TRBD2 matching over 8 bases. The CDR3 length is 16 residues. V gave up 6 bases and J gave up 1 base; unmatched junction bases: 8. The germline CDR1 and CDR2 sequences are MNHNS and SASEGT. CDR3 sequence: CASRTLGGESYNEQFF. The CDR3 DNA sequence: TGTGCCAGCAGGACACTCGGGGGGGAATCCTACAATGAGCAGTTCTTC.

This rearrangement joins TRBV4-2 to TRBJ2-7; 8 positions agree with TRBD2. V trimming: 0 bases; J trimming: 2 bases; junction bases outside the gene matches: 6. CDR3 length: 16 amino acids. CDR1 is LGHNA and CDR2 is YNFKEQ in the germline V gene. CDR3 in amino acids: CASSQDTGGVTYEQYF. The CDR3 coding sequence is TGTGCCAGCAGCCAAGATACCGGGGGGGTTACCTACGAGCAGTACTTC.

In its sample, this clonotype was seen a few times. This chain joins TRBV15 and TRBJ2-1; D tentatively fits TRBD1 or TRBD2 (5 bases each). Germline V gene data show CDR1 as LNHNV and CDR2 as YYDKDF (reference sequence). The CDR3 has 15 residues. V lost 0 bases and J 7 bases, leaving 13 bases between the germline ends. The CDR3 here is CATSRDPGPGNEQFF. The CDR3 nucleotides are TGTGCCACCAGCAGAGACCCGGGGCCAGGGAATGAGCAGTTCTTC.

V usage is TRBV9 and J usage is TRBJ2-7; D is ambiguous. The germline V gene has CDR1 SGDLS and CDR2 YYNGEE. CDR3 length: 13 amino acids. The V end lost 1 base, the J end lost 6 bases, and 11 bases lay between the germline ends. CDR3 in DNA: TGTGCCAGCAGCGTATCCATGATGGGCGAGCAGTACTTC. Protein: CASSVSMMGEQYF.

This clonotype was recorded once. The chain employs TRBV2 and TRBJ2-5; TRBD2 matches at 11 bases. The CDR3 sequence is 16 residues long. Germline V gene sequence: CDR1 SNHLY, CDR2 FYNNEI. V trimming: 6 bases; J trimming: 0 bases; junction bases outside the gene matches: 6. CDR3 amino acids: CASRGTSGGYQETQYF. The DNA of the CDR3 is TGTGCCAGCAGGGGAACTAGCGGGGGATACCAAGAGACCCAGTACTTC.

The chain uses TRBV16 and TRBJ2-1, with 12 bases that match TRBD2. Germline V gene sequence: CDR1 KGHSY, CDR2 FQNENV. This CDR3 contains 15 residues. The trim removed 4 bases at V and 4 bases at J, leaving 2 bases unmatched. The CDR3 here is CASSPGLAGYNEQFF. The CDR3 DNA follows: TGTGCCAGCAGCCCCGGACTAGCGGGGTACAATGAGCAGTTCTTC.